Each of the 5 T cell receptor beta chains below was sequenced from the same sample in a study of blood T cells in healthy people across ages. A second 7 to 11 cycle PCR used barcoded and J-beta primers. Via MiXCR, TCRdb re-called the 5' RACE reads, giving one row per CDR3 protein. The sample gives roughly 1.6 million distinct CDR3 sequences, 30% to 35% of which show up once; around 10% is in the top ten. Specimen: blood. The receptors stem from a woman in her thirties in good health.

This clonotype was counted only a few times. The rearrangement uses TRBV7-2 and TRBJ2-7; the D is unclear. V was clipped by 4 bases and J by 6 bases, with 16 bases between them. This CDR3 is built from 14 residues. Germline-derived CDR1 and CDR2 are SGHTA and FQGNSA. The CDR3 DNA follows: TGTGCCAGCAGCTCATCATATTCCGCCCCCGAGCAGTACTTC. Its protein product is CASSSSYSAPEQYF. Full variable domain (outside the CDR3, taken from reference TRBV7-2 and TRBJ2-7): GAGVSQSPSNKVTEKGKDVELRCDPISGHTALYWYRQSLGQGLEFLIYFQGNSAPDKSGLPSDRFSAERTGGSVSTLTIQRTQQEDSAVYLCASSSSYSAPEQYFGPGTRLTVT.

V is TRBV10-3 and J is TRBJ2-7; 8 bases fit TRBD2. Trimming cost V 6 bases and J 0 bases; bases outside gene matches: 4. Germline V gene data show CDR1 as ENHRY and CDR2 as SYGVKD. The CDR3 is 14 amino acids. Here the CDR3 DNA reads TGTGCCATCAGACTAGCGGAGAGCTCCTACGAGCAGTACTTC. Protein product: CAIRLAESSYEQYF.

The CDR3 sequence is CASSPPGQRYNEQFF. The CDR3 DNA reads as TGTGCCAGCAGCCCCCCGGGTCAACGCTACAATGAGCAGTTCTTC. The chain links TRBV3-1 to TRBJ2-1, with D uncertain. V lost 4 bases, J lost 3 bases, and 13 bases lay in between. Germline CDR1 is LGHDT and CDR2 is YNNKEL (reference sequence). The CDR3 has 15 amino acids.

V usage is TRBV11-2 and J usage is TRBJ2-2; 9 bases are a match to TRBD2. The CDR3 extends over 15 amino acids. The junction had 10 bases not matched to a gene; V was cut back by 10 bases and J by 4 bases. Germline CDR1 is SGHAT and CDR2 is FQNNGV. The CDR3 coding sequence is TGTGCCATTCCACCGGGACTAGCTAGCACCGGGGAGCTGTTTTTT. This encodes CAIPPGLASTGELFF.

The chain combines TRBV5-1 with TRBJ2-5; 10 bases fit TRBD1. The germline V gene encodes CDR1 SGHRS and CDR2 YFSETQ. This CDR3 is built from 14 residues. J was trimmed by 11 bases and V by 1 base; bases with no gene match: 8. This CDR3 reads CASSLTGTGEEQYF. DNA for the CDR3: TGCGCCAGCAGCTTGACCGGGACAGGGGAGGAGCAGTACTTC.